This T cell receptor (beta chain) is drawn from a study of blood T cell repertoires in COVID-19. On the study more broadly: The samples span acute and convalescent COVID-19 from the United States, Italy and Spain. T cells, B-cell-depleted T cells, or PBMCs provided the cDNA or gDNA that served as material.

V shed 5 bases and J 4 bases; nucleotides not matched to a gene: 10. Germline CDR1 and CDR2: KGHSH and LQKENI. The CDR3 length is 15 residues. Per the original data handling: Nucleated cell number was recorded as an estimate derived from reference gene primer amplification. Clones were sequenced by immunoSEQ multiplex PCR, and TCRdb holds only the in-frame ones, with some missing. For V, J and clone size, that table is used; D and trimming come from the DNA. The sample contains around 220,000 clones, roughly 88% of which appear only once. This sequence joins TRBV18 and TRBJ1-2, with TRBD1 matching over 7 bases. This receptor was obtained from a woman aged 35 to 49 who had recovered from COVID-19. The specimen sequenced was peripheral blood. The CDR3 here is CASSSGDRAGYGYTF. The CDR3 DNA follows: TGTGCCAGCTCATCGGGCGACAGGGCGGGCTATGGCTACACCTTC.